The TCR beta chain described here comes from a study of cytomegalovirus exposure and HLA in healthy donors. Whole-study context: Counted in an early data release were roughly 87 million unique TCRs from HLA-typed donors. Study-level findings and limits: Only CMV serostatus was available as immune exposure information. Listed as cytomegalovirus-associated were 150 to 200 TCR beta chains. Reportedly, HLA-A and HLA-B alleles of most subjects were accurately predicted from TCR beta.

Use of 60 Vbeta and 13 Jbeta primers characterized the PCR. Clones were sequenced by immunoSEQ multiplex PCR, and TCRdb holds only the in-frame ones, with some missing. The repertoire has over 150,000 clones, 65% to 85% of them found once; the top ten carry about 1.6%. Per germline, CDR1 MDHEN and CDR2 SYDVKM. V lost 7 bases, J lost 7 bases, and 19 bases lay in between. This CDR3 region has 14 residues. As regards this clone: The antigen is not known.

Sequenced input: PBMCs. This receptor was taken from a young woman in good health and CMV-seronegative. This chain joins TRBV28 and TRBJ1-2; possible D gene TRBD1, 5 bases. The CDR3 DNA sequence: TGTGCCAGCACCTTTGGGGCCCGGGGGTTTGGCTACACCTTC. Encoded protein: CASTFGARGFGYTF.